This TCR beta chain stems from a study of T cells after posttransplantation cyclophosphamide. Study results and caveats: Donor CD8+ memory clones often dominated recipient blood repertoires at later times. After PTCy, TRB diversity resembled that of CNI/methotrexate controls.

For this clone: Its antigen is not known.

The CDR3 has 13 amino acids. Germline CDR1 reads LNHDA; CDR2 reads SQIVND (reference sequence). Trimming shortened V by 3 bases and J by 6 bases, and 11 bases separated the two germline ends. TCRdb's table, derived via immunoSEQ multiplex PCR, lists solely in-frame clones and lacks some. Of tens of thousands of clones in the sample, 86% are singletons; the top ten hold around 5.8%. This TCR was recovered from a woman between 55 and 75 years old with a blood cancer, CMV-positive, and with a related stem cell donor. The sequenced sample was PBMCs. The chain recombines TRBV19 with TRBJ1-1; D gene unclear. The CDR3 here is CASSIEDWAEAFF. CDR3 coding DNA: TGTGCCAGTAGTATTGAGGACTGGGCTGAAGCTTTCTTT.